Described below is a single T cell receptor (beta chain) sequence and its context. This sample was included in a study of OX40 agonist ivuxolimab in advanced cancers. Produced via immunoSEQ multiplex PCR; TCRdb's table is partial and in-frame only. Among 45,000 to 50,000 clones, around nine tenths were seen once, and the ten largest hold approximately 6%. The clonotype was recovered from an adult with an advanced solid tumor such as melanoma, head and neck, liver or kidney cancer. Sequenced material: CD4+ or CD8+ T cells sorted from blood, taken in a trial of the OX40 agonist ivuxolimab.

CDR3 coding DNA: TGCGCCAGCAGCTTGAGAGCCAGTCCGTACAATGAGCAGTTCTTC. It translates to CASSLRASPYNEQFF. The chain combines TRBV5-1 with TRBJ2-1; no definite D call. Germline-derived CDR1 and CDR2 are SGHRS and YFSETQ. This CDR3 is built from 15 residues. V dropped 1 base and J dropped 4 bases, with 12 bases sitting between them. Full variable domain (remainder filled in from reference TRBV5-1 and TRBJ2-1): KAGVTQTPRYLIKTRGQQVTLSCSPISGHRSVSWYQQTPGQGLQFLFEYFSETQRNKGNFPGRFSGRQFSNSRSEMNVSTLELGDSALYLCASSLRASPYNEQFFGPGTRLTVL.